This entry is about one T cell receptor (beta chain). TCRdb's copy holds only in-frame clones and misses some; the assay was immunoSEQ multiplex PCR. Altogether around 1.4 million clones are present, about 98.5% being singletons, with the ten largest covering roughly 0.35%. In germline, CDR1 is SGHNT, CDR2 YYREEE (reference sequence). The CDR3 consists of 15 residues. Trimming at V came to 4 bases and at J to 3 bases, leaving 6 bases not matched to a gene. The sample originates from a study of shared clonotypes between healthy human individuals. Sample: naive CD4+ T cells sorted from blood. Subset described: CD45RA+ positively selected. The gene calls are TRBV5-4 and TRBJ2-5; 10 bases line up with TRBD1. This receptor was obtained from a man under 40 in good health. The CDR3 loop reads CASSPTGGWEETQYF. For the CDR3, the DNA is TGTGCCAGCAGCCCGACAGGGGGCTGGGAAGAGACCCAGTACTTC.